The 29 T cell receptor beta chains below were found in one sample sequenced in a study of blood T cell repertoires in COVID-19. Produced via immunoSEQ multiplex PCR; TCRdb's table is partial and in-frame only. The sample holds about 150,000 clones, 80% to 90% seen once. The sample was PBMCs or T cells enriched from blood (not recorded which). The receptors were gathered from a woman aged 50 to 60 who had recovered from COVID-19.

This clone appeared a single time. The J gene is TRBJ2-5, the V gene TRBV28; maybe TRBD1 (5 bases). The CDR3 is 13 amino acids. Trimming cost V 2 bases and J 4 bases, with 8 bases left between them. Looked up from germline, CDR1 is MDHEN and CDR2 is SYDVKM. The CDR3 loop reads CASSLPGLETQYF. CDR3 DNA: TGTGCCAGCAGTTTACCAGGGCTAGAGACCCAGTACTTC.

The CDR3 region has the DNA TGTGCCAGTAGTCCTATAACCGGGACTAGCGGCTACAATGAGCAGTTCTTC. Residues: CASSPITGTSGYNEQFF. The chain is built from TRBV19 and TRBJ2-1, with 11 bases that match TRBD2. The junction had 9 bases not matched to a gene; V was cut back by 5 bases and J by 3 bases. In germline, CDR1 is LNHDA, CDR2 SQIVND (reference sequence). CDR3 size: 17 residues.

This chain joins TRBV9 and TRBJ1-2, with 7 positions matching TRBD1. The CDR3 length is 14 residues. Germline trimming cut 4 bases from V and 5 bases from J; bases unmatched to any gene: 8. Germline V gene data show CDR1 as SGDLS and CDR2 as YYNGEE. In DNA form, the CDR3 reads TGTGCCAGCAGCTCCACCGGGACAGAGTATGGCTACACCTTC. Its translation is CASSSTGTEYGYTF.

V usage is TRBV5-1 and J usage is TRBJ1-1; perhaps TRBD1 as D (6 bases). CDR1 is SGHRS and CDR2 is YFSETQ in the germline V gene. Trimming stripped 1 base from V and 3 bases from J, with 16 bases between. This CDR3 region has 16 residues. This CDR3 reads CASSLNPTGKYTEAFF. Here the CDR3 DNA reads TGCGCCAGCAGCTTGAATCCCACAGGGAAATACACTGAAGCTTTCTTT. Looking up the rest from reference TRBV5-1 and TRBJ1-1 gives the full variable domain: KAGVTQTPRYLIKTRGQQVTLSCSPISGHRSVSWYQQTPGQGLQFLFEYFSETQRNKGNFPGRFSGRQFSNSRSEMNVSTLELGDSALYLCASSLNPTGKYTEAFFGQGTRLTVV.

The chain is built from TRBV11-1 and TRBJ2-7; a weak D match, TRBD1 (6 bases). Trimming removed 3 bases from V and 6 bases from J, with 12 bases in between. Per germline, CDR1 SGHAT and CDR2 FQDESV (reference sequence). This CDR3 has 13 amino acids. The CDR3 DNA sequence: TGTGCCAGCAGCTTGAGACAGACAGGCGAGCAGTACTTC. Its protein product is CASSLRQTGEQYF.

The V and J genes are TRBV7-2 and TRBJ1-2; weak D call: TRBD1 (5 bases). Between the trimmed V and J ends, which lost 3 bases and 5 bases, there was a span of 19 bases. The germline V gene has CDR1 SGHTA and CDR2 FQGNSA. The CDR3 totals 16 residues. CDR3 sequence reads: CASSFSKSSRGYGYTF. The CDR3 region has the DNA TGTGCCAGCAGCTTTAGTAAGTCCTCTAGGGGATATGGCTACACCTTC.

This clone was seen just once. This chain joins TRBV6-2 or TRBV6-3 and TRBJ2-7, with TRBD2 identical over 13 bases. The CDR3 contains 18 residues. With V trimmed by 2 bases and J by 4 bases, 11 bases remained unmatched. Germline-derived CDR1 and CDR2 are MNHEY and SVGEGT. The CDR3 nucleotides are TGTGCCAGCAGTTACGCGACGGGACTAGCGGGGAGACAATACGAGCAGTACTTC. It yields the protein CASSYATGLAGRQYEQYF.

The chain has TRBV25-1 and TRBJ1-1, with a weak D call TRBD1 (6 bases). This CDR3 has 14 residues. Germline lookup yields CDR1 MGHDK and CDR2 SYGVNS. The V gene lost 4 bases and the J gene lost 7 bases, with 16 bases spanning the gap. CDR3 protein: CASSVAGAHGEAFF. The CDR3 DNA sequence: TGTGCCAGCAGTGTCGCAGGGGCCCACGGTGAAGCTTTCTTT.

The chain couples TRBV10-3 to TRBJ2-7, with TRBD2 as a possible D gene (5 bases). The V end lost 4 bases, the J end lost 5 bases, and 9 bases lay between the germline ends. CDR3 length: 12 amino acids. CDR1 and CDR2 from the germline V gene are ENHRY and SYGVKD. CDR3 coding DNA: TGTGCCATCAGTGTGAGGGAAGACGAGCAGTACTTC. This codes for CAISVREDEQYF.

This clone was recorded only once. The rearrangement uses TRBV28 and TRBJ1-1; 8 bases align to TRBD1. The CDR3 sequence is 16 residues long. Per the germline V gene, CDR1 is MDHEN and CDR2 is SYDVKM. Unmatched junction bases numbered 12, after V lost 5 bases and J lost 4 bases. CDR3 DNA: TGTGCCAGCAGTGAGGAGGGCAGGGGGCTAGGCACTGAAGCTTTCTTT. Its protein product is CASSEEGRGLGTEAFF.

This clone was recorded a few times. The chain has TRBV5-4 and TRBJ2-7; the match to TRBD1 covers 10 bases. This CDR3 is 15 amino acids long. CDR1 is SGHNT, CDR2 YYREEE, per germline (reference sequence). Trimming took 2 bases from V and 4 from J; bases not matched to a gene: 6. This CDR3 is CASSLSGTGAYEQYF. As DNA, the CDR3 is TGTGCCAGCAGCTTATCCGGGACAGGGGCGTACGAGCAGTACTTC.

This sequence joins TRBV6-2 or TRBV6-3 and TRBJ2-3; 7 bases align to TRBD2. J gave up 2 bases and V 5 bases, and 4 bases lay outside the gene matches. The V gene's germline CDR1 is MNHEY and CDR2 SVGEGT. This CDR3 contains 14 residues. For the CDR3, the DNA is TGTGCCAGCAGTCCGGGACTAAACACAGATACGCAGTATTTT. This sequence encodes CASSPGLNTDTQYF.

This sequence joins TRBV5-1 and TRBJ2-5; TRBD2 is a possible D gene (6 bases). V was pared by 4 bases and J by 2 bases, with 15 bases between. The CDR3 sequence is 15 residues long. Germline V lookup: CDR1 SGHRS, CDR2 YFSETQ. The CDR3 DNA follows: TGCGCCAGCAGCATCCCGGGACGGGAGCAAGAGACCCAGTACTTC. This codes for CASSIPGREQETQYF.

This chain connects TRBV6-5 to TRBJ2-7; a weak D match, TRBD1 (6 bases). V was clipped by 8 bases and J by 3 bases, with 17 bases between them. The CDR3 runs to 14 residues. Germline lookup yields CDR1 MNHEY and CDR2 SVGAGI. The CDR3 is CASQGRGTYYEQYF. CDR3 DNA sequence: TGTGCCAGCCAGGGGCGAGGGACATACTACGAGCAGTACTTC.

The V gene is TRBV7-2, the J gene TRBJ1-6; TRBD1 agrees at 7 bases. Germline V gene lookup returns CDR1 SGHTA and CDR2 FQGNSA. V shed 5 bases, J shed 3 bases, and the junction held 7 bases outside the gene matches. The CDR3 totals 16 residues. CDR3 DNA sequence: TGTGCCAGCAGCCCGACCGGGACAGTCTATAATTCACCCCTCCACTTT. Translating gives CASSPTGTVYNSPLHF.

This clone was counted once. In DNA form, the CDR3 reads TGTGCCAGCAGCAGCAGGGGACAGGTGTCTTCACCCCTCCACTTT. It specifies CASSSRGQVSSPLHF. This chain joins TRBV27 and TRBJ1-6, with 8 nucleotides matching TRBD1. The CDR3 has 15 residues. Trimming cost V 6 bases and J 9 bases; bases outside gene matches: 10. CDR1 and CDR2 from the germline V gene are MNHEY and SMNVEV (reference sequence).

The chain is built from TRBV11-3 and TRBJ2-5, with 8 nucleotides matching TRBD1. The CDR3 is made up of 18 amino acids. After removal of 0 bases from V and 5 bases from J, the junction contained 14 bases not matched to a gene. Looked up from germline, CDR1 is SGHNT and CDR2 is YENEEA. CDR3 coding DNA: TGTGCCAGCAGCTTAGATCCCTTCAACAGGGGGGTGTCGGAGACCCAGTACTTC. Residues: CASSLDPFNRGVSETQYF.

Only a few counts were recorded for this clone. V gene TRBV28 combines with J gene TRBJ2-5, with D possibly being TRBD2 (6 bases). The germline CDR1 and CDR2 sequences are MDHEN and SYDVKM. V dropped 4 bases and J dropped 0 bases, with 24 bases sitting between them. The CDR3 spans 19 residues. DNA of the CDR3: TGTGCCAGCAGTTGGGAGGTGGGTCTAGCCACAACCAACCAAGAGACCCAGTACTTC. It translates to CASSWEVGLATTNQETQYF. Combining the CDR3 with reference TRBV28 and TRBJ2-5 gives the whole variable domain DVKVTQSSRYLVKRTGEKVFLECVQDMDHENMFWYRQDPGLGLRLIYFSYDVKMKEKGDIPEGYSVSREKKERFSLILESASTNQTSMYLCASSWEVGLATTNQETQYFGPGTRLLVL.

In this sample, this clone turned up once. The chain combines TRBV24-1 with TRBJ2-1; the D gene is possibly TRBD1 (6 bases). The CDR3 extends over 13 amino acids. The V gene's germline CDR1 is KGHDR and CDR2 SFDVKD. Trimming left V 9 bases short and J 6 bases short, with 14 bases between. The CDR3 DNA sequence: TGTGCCACCGCAACAGGGTCTGTCAATGAGCAGTTCTTC. Residues: CATATGSVNEQFF.

V is TRBV7-2 and J is TRBJ2-3; 10 bases agree with TRBD2. CDR3 length: 15 amino acids. Germline CDR1 reads SGHTA; CDR2 reads FQGNSA. Trimming cost V 3 bases and J 6 bases; bases outside gene matches: 6. DNA of the CDR3: TGTGCCAGCAGCTTGAGCGGGGGGGCAGGGGATACGCAGTATTTT. Its translation is CASSLSGGAGDTQYF.

V is TRBV7-2 and J is TRBJ1-2; D remains unclear. Trimming removed 2 bases at V and 2 bases at J, with 9 bases between. CDR3 size: 14 residues. Germline CDR1 and CDR2: SGHTA and FQGNSA. The CDR3, as DNA: TGTGCCAGCAGCTTAAACGCGGCCAACTATGGCTACACCTTC. It yields the protein CASSLNAANYGYTF.

This clone showed up just once. This CDR3 reads CASSDATSGGQETQYF. As DNA, the CDR3 is TGTGCCAGCAGCGACGCCACTAGCGGGGGGCAAGAGACCCAGTACTTC. This chain connects TRBV11-2 to TRBJ2-5, with TRBD2 matching over 12 bases. This CDR3 contains 16 residues. The J segment lost 2 bases and the V segment lost 5 bases, leaving 6 bases of the junction unmatched. The germline V gene encodes CDR1 SGHAT and CDR2 FQNNGV.

This chain links TRBV7-6 with TRBJ2-6; D ambiguous. Trimming cost V 1 base and J 0 bases, with 4 bases left between them. CDR3 size: 15 residues. CDR1 is SGHVS, CDR2 FNYEAQ, per germline. As DNA, the CDR3 is TGTGCCAGCAGCTTAGTGGCCTCTGGGGCCAACGTCCTGACTTTC. It is translated as CASSLVASGANVLTF.

This chain links TRBV10-3 with TRBJ2-7, with D maybe TRBD1 (8 bases). Deletions cut 6 bases from V and 6 bases from J, with 21 bases between. The CDR3 totals 15 residues. Germline assignment: CDR1 ENHRY and CDR2 SYGVKD. The CDR3 coding sequence is TGTGCCATCAGGGCTACAGGGGGGGACCAGGGCGAGCAGTACTTC. As protein: CAIRATGGDQGEQYF.

J is TRBJ1-3 and V is TRBV7-9; D call uncertain. The germline gives CDR1 SEHNR, CDR2 FQNEAQ (reference sequence). The V and J ends lost 3 bases and 4 bases respectively, with 7 bases between them. This CDR3 contains 13 residues. The CDR3 here is CASSFSPGNTIYF. In DNA, the CDR3 is TGTGCCAGCAGCTTTTCCCCGGGAAACACCATATATTTT.

This chain links TRBV7-8 with TRBJ1-1, with no clear D. Germline loops: CDR1 SGHVS, CDR2 FQNEAQ. There are 15 residues in the CDR3. Trimming took 3 bases from V and 0 from J, leaving 11 bases between them. This CDR3 reads CASSLVMRLNTEAFF. The CDR3 nucleotides read TGTGCCAGCAGCTTGGTGATGAGATTGAACACTGAAGCTTTCTTT.

The chain employs TRBV10-3 and TRBJ1-1, with D possibly matching TRBD1 (6 bases). The CDR3 has 15 amino acids. From germline, CDR1 is ENHRY and CDR2 SYGVKD. Trimming shortened V by 6 bases and J by 0 bases, and 14 bases separated the two germline ends. The CDR3: CAIRPGTSMNTEAFF. Here the CDR3 DNA reads TGTGCCATCAGACCCGGGACAAGTATGAACACTGAAGCTTTCTTT.

J is TRBJ1-5 and V is TRBV7-9; D gene ambiguous. The V gene's germline CDR1 is SEHNR and CDR2 FQNEAQ (reference sequence). Deletions cut 1 base from V and 6 bases from J, with 7 bases between. This CDR3 is built from 13 residues. The CDR3 spells CASSLGGGQPQHF. The CDR3 nucleotides are TGTGCCAGCAGCTTAGGAGGCGGTCAGCCCCAGCATTTT.

This clone was recorded only once. This rearrangement joins TRBV24-1 to TRBJ2-2; 9 positions agree with TRBD2. Germline V gives CDR1 KGHDR, CDR2 SFDVKD. The length of the CDR3 is 16 residues. The trim removed 2 bases at V and 4 bases at J, leaving 4 bases unmatched. The CDR3 reads CATSDWASGTTGELFF. CDR3 nucleotide sequence: TGTGCCACCAGTGATTGGGCTAGCGGGACCACCGGGGAGCTGTTTTTT.